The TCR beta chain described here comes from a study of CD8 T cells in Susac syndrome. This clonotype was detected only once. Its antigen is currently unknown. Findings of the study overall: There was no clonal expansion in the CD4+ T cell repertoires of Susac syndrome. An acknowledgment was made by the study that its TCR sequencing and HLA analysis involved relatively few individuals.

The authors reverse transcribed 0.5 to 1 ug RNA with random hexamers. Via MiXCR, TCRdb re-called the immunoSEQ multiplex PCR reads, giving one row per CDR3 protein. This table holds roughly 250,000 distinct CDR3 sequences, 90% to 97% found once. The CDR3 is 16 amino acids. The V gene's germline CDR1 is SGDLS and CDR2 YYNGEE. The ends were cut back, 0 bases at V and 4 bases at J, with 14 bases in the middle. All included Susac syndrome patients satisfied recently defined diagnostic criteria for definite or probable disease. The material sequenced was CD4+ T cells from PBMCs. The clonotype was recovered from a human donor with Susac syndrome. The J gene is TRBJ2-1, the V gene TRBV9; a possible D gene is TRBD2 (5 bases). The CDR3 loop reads CASSVDKRESYNEQFF. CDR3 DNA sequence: TGTGCCAGCAGCGTAGATAAGAGGGAGAGTTACAATGAGCAGTTCTTC.